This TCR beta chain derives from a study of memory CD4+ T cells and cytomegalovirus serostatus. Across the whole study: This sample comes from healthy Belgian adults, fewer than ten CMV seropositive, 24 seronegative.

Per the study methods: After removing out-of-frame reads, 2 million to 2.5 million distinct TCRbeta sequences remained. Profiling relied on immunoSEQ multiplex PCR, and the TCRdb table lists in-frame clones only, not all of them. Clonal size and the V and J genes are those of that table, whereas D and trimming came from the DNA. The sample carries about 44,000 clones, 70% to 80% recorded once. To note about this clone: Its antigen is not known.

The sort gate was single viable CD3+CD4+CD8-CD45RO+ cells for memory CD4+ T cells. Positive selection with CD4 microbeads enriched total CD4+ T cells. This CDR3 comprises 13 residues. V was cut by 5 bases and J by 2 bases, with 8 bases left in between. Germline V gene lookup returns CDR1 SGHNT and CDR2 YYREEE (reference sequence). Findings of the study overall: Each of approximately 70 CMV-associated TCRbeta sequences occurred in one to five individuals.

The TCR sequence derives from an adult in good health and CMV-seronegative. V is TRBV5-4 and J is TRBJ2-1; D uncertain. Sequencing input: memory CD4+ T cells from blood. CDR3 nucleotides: TGTGCCAGCAGTATGGATACCTACAATGAGCAGTTCTTC. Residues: CASSMDTYNEQFF.